Below, 25 T cell receptor beta chains from the same sample are listed, as sequenced in a study of T cell responses to AZD1222 COVID-19 vaccine. TCRdb's copy holds only in-frame clones and misses some; the assay was immunoSEQ multiplex PCR. The table shows roughly 100,000 clones, with around 90% occurring only once. The sequences come from peripheral blood, collected on day 0 of AZD1222 vaccination. These receptors all come from an adult in good health.

The rearrangement links TRBV6-6 to TRBJ2-3; D is possibly TRBD1 or TRBD2 (5 bases each). Trimming took off 6 bases at V and 2 bases at J, with 18 bases between the two ends. Germline V gene lookup returns CDR1 MNHNY and CDR2 SVGAGI (reference sequence). This CDR3 comprises 16 residues. The CDR3 bases are TGTGCCAGCAGCCAAAGACGGGACGGTTACACAGATACGCAGTATTTT. This gives the protein CASSQRRDGYTDTQYF.

The chain uses TRBV4-2 and TRBJ1-2, with a weak D call TRBD1 (6 bases). Between the trimmed V and J ends, which lost 1 base and 2 bases, there was a span of 8 bases. CDR1 and CDR2 (germline): LGHNA, YNFKEQ. This CDR3 contains 14 residues. Here the CDR3 DNA reads TGTGCCAGCAGCCAAGCCGGACAGAACTATGGCTACACCTTC. Translating it yields CASSQAGQNYGYTF.

The V and J genes are TRBV9 and TRBJ2-5, with 10 bases fitting TRBD1. This CDR3 region has 16 residues. V dropped 0 bases and J dropped 3; count of bases not matched to a gene: 5. Germline V gene sequence: CDR1 SGDLS, CDR2 YYNGEE. CDR3 coding DNA: TGTGCCAGCAGCGTAGCCCCGGGACAGGGGAAAGAGACCCAGTACTTC. Protein: CASSVAPGQGKETQYF.

This chain uses TRBV6-5 with TRBJ2-6, with D possibly TRBD1 on 5 matching bases. The CDR3 contains 15 residues. Germline loops: CDR1 MNHEY, CDR2 SVGAGI. Between the trimmed V and J ends, which lost 5 bases and 3 bases, there was a span of 11 bases. As DNA, the CDR3 is TGTGCCAGCAGTAGCCGACAGAGTGGGGCCAACGTCCTGACTTTC. Translation gives CASSSRQSGANVLTF.

The chain's CDR3 is CAWRVRTAEAFF. CDR3 sequence (DNA): TGTGCCTGGAGGGTCCGGACCGCTGAAGCTTTCTTT. V usage is TRBV30 and J usage is TRBJ1-1, with no clear D. Germline CDR1 GTSNPN, CDR2 SVGIG (reference sequence). The CDR3 extends over 12 amino acids. V gave up 3 bases and J gave up 6 bases, with 11 bases separating them.

The V gene is TRBV10-3, the J gene TRBJ1-2; D ambiguous. Trimming took off 3 bases at V and 8 bases at J, with 13 bases between the two ends. Germline V gives CDR1 ENHRY, CDR2 SYGVKD. The length of the CDR3 is 13 residues. This chain's CDR3 is CAISDPYNSGYTF. CDR3 in DNA: TGTGCCATCAGTGATCCCTATAATAGCGGCTACACCTTC.

The V and J genes are TRBV6-6 and TRBJ2-7; TRBD2 might be the D (5 bases). Germline CDR1 reads MNHNY; CDR2 reads SVGAGI (reference sequence). Trimming stripped 6 bases from V and 5 bases from J, with 17 bases between. The CDR3 sequence is 14 residues long. This chain's CDR3 is CASSDAAGTHEQYF. In DNA form, the CDR3 reads TGTGCCAGCAGCGATGCGGCGGGCACTCACGAGCAGTACTTC.

This clone was counted between two and nine times. V gene TRBV6-5 combines with J gene TRBJ1-1, with D possibly matching TRBD1 (5 bases). V dropped 6 bases and J dropped 1 base, with 9 bases sitting between them. The CDR3 has 13 residues. From germline, CDR1 is MNHEY and CDR2 SVGAGI. CDR3 region: CASSPRENTEAFF. The CDR3 bases are TGTGCCAGCAGCCCCAGGGAGAACACTGAAGCTTTCTTT.

The CDR3 bases are TGTGCCAGTAGGACAACGACAGGGGTCTATGCGCAGTACTTC. This gives the protein CASRTTTGVYAQYF. This chain uses TRBV19 with TRBJ2-7, with 8 bases lining up with TRBD1. The germline V gene encodes CDR1 LNHDA and CDR2 SQIVND (reference sequence). V was clipped by 6 bases and J by 9 bases; unmatched bases: 13. This CDR3 contains 14 residues.

The chain has TRBV12-3 or TRBV12-4 and TRBJ2-6; D possibly uses TRBD1 or TRBD2 (7 bases each). This CDR3 contains 13 residues. Trimming removed 3 bases at V and 18 bases at J, with 18 bases between. CDR3 in amino acids: CASSLLLQGEGTF. The CDR3, as DNA: TGTGCCAGCAGTTTGCTACTCCAGGGGGAGGGGACTTTC.

V gene TRBV28 combines with J gene TRBJ2-7; D is perhaps TRBD1 (6 bases). Germline CDR1 is MDHEN and CDR2 is SYDVKM. V shed 5 bases and J shed 4 bases, with 12 bases lying between them. CDR3 length: 13 amino acids. The CDR3 here is CASSLPQGYEQYF. The CDR3 DNA reads TGTGCCAGCAGTCTACCTCAGGGGTACGAGCAGTACTTC.

The chain links TRBV5-8 to TRBJ2-2, with 7 bases lining up with TRBD1. The CDR3 is made up of 15 amino acids. V was clipped by 2 bases and J by 2 bases; unmatched bases: 3. Germline-derived CDR1 and CDR2 are SGHTS and YDEGEE. DNA for the CDR3: TGTGCCAGCAGCTTAGGGACAGCTAACACCGGGGAGCTGTTTTTT. Its protein is CASSLGTANTGELFF.

The rearrangement links TRBV2 to TRBJ1-2; TRBD1 aligns across 8 bases. This CDR3 contains 14 residues. CDR1 and CDR2 (germline): SNHLY, FYNNEI. Losses at the gene ends were 5 bases for V and 2 bases for J; bases not matched to a gene: 4. CDR3 region: CASSPRTGNYGYTF. The CDR3 region has the DNA TGTGCCAGCAGTCCTCGGACAGGGAACTATGGCTACACCTTC.

This sequence joins TRBV6-5 and TRBJ2-7; D is perhaps TRBD2 (6 bases). Germline V gene lookup returns CDR1 MNHEY and CDR2 SVGAGI. V was cut by 2 bases and J by 0 bases, with 11 bases left in between. There are 15 residues in the CDR3. The CDR3 DNA reads as TGTGCCAGCAGTTACGGGCTAGCGCGCTCCTACGAGCAGTACTTC. Encoded protein: CASSYGLARSYEQYF.

The genes are TRBV5-6 and TRBJ2-5, with no clear D. V was shortened by 2 bases and J by 5 bases, with 13 bases between the two germline ends. Germline loops: CDR1 SGHDT, CDR2 YYEEEE. CDR3 length: 14 amino acids. The CDR3 coding sequence is TGTGCCAGCAGCTTACGGCAACCCGTTGAGACCCAGTACTTC. It codes for CASSLRQPVETQYF.

The chain has TRBV7-9 and TRBJ2-5, with D possibly matching TRBD2 (5 bases). The germline V gene has CDR1 SEHNR and CDR2 FQNEAQ (reference sequence). V dropped 4 bases and J dropped 0 bases, with 9 bases sitting between them. The CDR3 totals 14 residues. CDR3 nucleotides: TGTGCCAGCAGCTCCACTAGGGACCAAGAGACCCAGTACTTC. This sequence encodes CASSSTRDQETQYF.

The chain recombines TRBV5-1 with TRBJ2-1; D is unclear. Germline V gene lookup returns CDR1 SGHRS and CDR2 YFSETQ. This CDR3 has 11 residues. Between the trimmed V and J ends, which lost 4 bases and 8 bases, there was a span of 7 bases. The CDR3 protein is CASSRVDEQFF. In nucleotides, the CDR3 is TGCGCCAGCAGCCGGGTGGATGAGCAGTTCTTC. Based on the CDR3 plus reference TRBV5-1 and TRBJ2-1, the full variable domain is KAGVTQTPRYLIKTRGQQVTLSCSPISGHRSVSWYQQTPGQGLQFLFEYFSETQRNKGNFPGRFSGRQFSNSRSEMNVSTLELGDSALYLCASSRVDEQFFGPGTRLTVL.

V and J are TRBV6-2 or TRBV6-3 and TRBJ2-7; D unresolved. Trimming cost V 2 bases and J 5 bases, with 16 bases left between them. The CDR3 extends over 15 amino acids. Germline CDR1 and CDR2: MNHEY and SVGEGT. In nucleotides, the CDR3 is TGTGCCAGCAGTTACGCGGCACTTAACTACCACGAGCAGTACTTC. Amino acid sequence: CASSYAALNYHEQYF.

V usage is TRBV6-5 and J usage is TRBJ1-1, with D possibly matching TRBD1 (6 bases). Trimming took off 2 bases at V and 3 bases at J, with 13 bases between the two ends. CDR3 length: 15 residues. CDR1 is MNHEY and CDR2 is SVGAGI in the germline V gene. In DNA form, the CDR3 reads TGTGCCAGCAGTTACCCCGGGACACCAGACACTGAAGCTTTCTTT. Protein sequence: CASSYPGTPDTEAFF.

The CDR3 bases are TGTGCCAGCATCGGGGGGGACTCCACCTACGAGCAGTACTTC. It encodes CASIGGDSTYEQYF. V usage is TRBV28 and J usage is TRBJ2-7, with TRBD2 matching 8 bases. The CDR3 has 14 residues. Germline lookup yields CDR1 MDHEN and CDR2 SYDVKM. With V trimmed by 7 bases and J by 2 bases, 7 bases remained unmatched.

The chain is built from TRBV18 and TRBJ2-7; 8 nucleotides match TRBD1. CDR1 KGHSH and CDR2 LQKENI come from the germline V gene. V lost 7 bases and J lost 3; bases outside the gene matches: 8. CDR3 size: 14 residues. This CDR3 is CASYGTGDGYEQYF. CDR3 in DNA: TGTGCCAGCTACGGGACAGGAGATGGCTACGAGCAGTACTTC.

This rearrangement joins TRBV6-5 to TRBJ2-7; the D gene is possibly TRBD2 (5 bases). Deletions cut 8 bases from V and 6 bases from J, with 14 bases between. The V gene's germline CDR1 is MNHEY and CDR2 SVGAGI. The CDR3 covers 12 residues. The CDR3 DNA reads TGTGCCAGCGCGTCGGGAAATTTCGAGCAGTACTTC. Translated, it gives CASASGNFEQYF.

This chain links TRBV2 with TRBJ2-7, with 7 nucleotides matching TRBD2. This CDR3 has 14 amino acids. V lost 6 bases, J lost 3 bases, and 8 bases stayed unmatched. The germline V gene encodes CDR1 SNHLY and CDR2 FYNNEI. This CDR3 reads CASSSLAANYEQYF. For the CDR3, the DNA is TGTGCCAGCAGCAGCCTAGCGGCCAACTACGAGCAGTACTTC.

J is TRBJ1-5 and V is TRBV6-6; tentatively, D is TRBD1 (5 bases). Germline CDR1 MNHNY, CDR2 SVGAGI (reference sequence). V dropped 2 bases and J dropped 7 bases, with 18 bases sitting between them. This CDR3 has 16 amino acids. Here the CDR3 reads CASSYESWGRYQPQHF. The DNA of the CDR3 is TGTGCCAGCAGTTACGAGTCGTGGGGGAGGTACCAGCCCCAGCATTTT.

The chain employs TRBV3-1 (or the pseudogene TRBV3-2) and TRBJ2-4; 7 bases agree with TRBD1. V lost 0 bases to trimming and J lost 2 bases; unmatched junction nucleotides: 13. The CDR3 sequence is 19 residues long. Germline V gene sequence: CDR1 LGHDT, CDR2 YNNKEL (reference sequence). CDR3 sequence: CASSQDLDRFLVSKNIQYF. In nucleotides, the CDR3 is TGTGCCAGCAGCCAAGATCTGGACAGGTTCCTTGTCTCCAAAAACATTCAGTACTTC.